Listed below are T cell receptor beta chains from one sample, sequenced in a study of CD8+ T cells in alopecia areata. TCRdb's copy holds only in-frame clones and misses some; the assay was immunoSEQ multiplex PCR. This sample yields 200,000 to 250,000 clones, of which approximately 38% are seen a single time; 0.4% to 0.55% belongs to the top ten. Sequences were derived from CD4+ T cells sorted from blood, sampled at roughly week 30, from a patient treated with tofacitinib. Source of these receptors: a human donor with alopecia areata. Each CDR3 is given with its conserved first and last residue. The order of the fields is J gene, clone size, V gene, D gene, CDR3 protein, CDR3 DNA. D genes are given only for firm matches. Where a row states a size, it is once, few, many or the class of an expanded clone; other rows omit it.

J: TRBJ2-7; size: few; V: TRBV18; D: TRBD1; CDR3: CASSPGTDEQYF; DNA: TGTGCCAGCTCACCCGGGACAGACGAGCAGTACTTC
J: TRBJ1-2; size: few; V: TRBV29-1; D: TRBD1; CDR3: CSGTVTGAGGYTF; DNA: TGCAGCGGAACTGTGACAGGGGCGGGTGGCTACACCTTC
J: TRBJ2-4; size: once; V: TRBV5-6; D: -; CDR3: CASSLGGGLAKNIQYF; DNA: TGTGCCAGCAGCTTGGGGGGCGGACTAGCCAAAAACATTCAGTACTTC
J: TRBJ1-1; size: -; V: TRBV25-1; D: -; CDR3: CASSGRHLNTEAFF; DNA: TGTGCCAGCAGTGGGAGACACCTGAACACTGAAGCTTTCTTT
J: TRBJ1-4; size: few; V: TRBV6-6; D: TRBD1; CDR3: CASSLQGVDEKLFF; DNA: TGTGCCAGCAGTTTACAGGGGGTGGATGAAAAACTGTTTTTT
J: TRBJ1-1; size: few; V: TRBV7-9; D: -; CDR3: CASSFRDTNTEAFF; DNA: TGTGCCAGCAGCTTCCGGGACACCAACACTGAAGCTTTCTTT
J: TRBJ2-3; size: -; V: TRBV10-2; D: -; CDR3: CASSQGIGTDTQYF; DNA: TGCGCCAGCAGCCAGGGGATCGGCACAGATACGCAGTATTTT
J: TRBJ1-4; size: few; V: TRBV6-1; D: TRBD1; CDR3: CASLQGEGEKLFF; DNA: TGTGCCAGCCTCCAGGGGGAGGGAGAAAAACTGTTTTTT
J: TRBJ2-2; size: -; V: TRBV5-1; D: -; CDR3: CASSSRQLSGELFF; DNA: TGCGCCAGCAGCTCGCGACAGCTTAGCGGGGAGCTGTTTTTT
J: TRBJ2-5; size: few; V: TRBV30; D: -; CDR3: CAWGSGTGGTQYF; DNA: TGTGCCTGGGGATCCGGGACTGGGGGGACCCAGTACTTC
J: TRBJ2-3; size: -; V: TRBV11-2; D: -; CDR3: CASSLENWGDTQYF; DNA: TGTGCCAGCAGCTTAGAGAACTGGGGGGATACGCAGTATTTT
J: TRBJ2-7; size: -; V: TRBV25-1; D: -; CDR3: CASSGAGSSYEQYF; DNA: TGTGCCAGCAGTGGGGCGGGGAGCTCCTACGAGCAGTACTTC
J: TRBJ1-2; size: few; V: TRBV29-1; D: TRBD1; CDR3: CSVGTGNTGYTF; DNA: TGCAGCGTCGGGACAGGGAATACTGGCTACACCTTC
J: TRBJ2-7; size: -; V: TRBV25-1; D: TRBD2; CDR3: CASSAGIAGLYEQYF; DNA: TGTGCCAGCAGTGCCGGAATAGCGGGGCTCTACGAGCAGTACTTC
J: TRBJ2-7; size: few; V: TRBV25-1; D: -; CDR3: CASSPLGLEQYF; DNA: TGTGCCAGCAGCCCACTAGGCTTAGAGCAGTACTTC
J: TRBJ1-6; size: -; V: TRBV6-6; D: TRBD1; CDR3: CASTDRVSYNSPLHF; DNA: TGTGCCAGCACCGACAGGGTGTCCTATAATTCACCCCTCCACTTT
J: TRBJ2-1; size: -; V: TRBV10-3; D: TRBD2; CDR3: CAISESFGGGAYNEQFF; DNA: TGTGCCATCAGTGAGTCGTTTGGCGGGGGGGCCTACAATGAGCAGTTCTTC
J: TRBJ2-7; size: few; V: TRBV6-5; D: -; CDR3: CASSYGAGVYEQYF; DNA: TGTGCCAGCAGTTACGGCGCAGGGGTCTACGAGCAGTACTTC
J: TRBJ2-5; size: -; V: TRBV2; D: -; CDR3: CASSVRRETQYF; DNA: TGTGCCAGCAGTGTGCGGCGAGAGACCCAGTACTTC
J: TRBJ2-1; size: -; V: TRBV20-1; D: -; CDR3: CSEKGSGEQFF; DNA: TGCAGTGAGAAGGGTTCGGGGGAGCAGTTCTTC
J: TRBJ2-1; size: few; V: TRBV5-1; D: -; CDR3: CASSPDGGTYSYNEQFF; DNA: TGCGCCAGCAGCCCGGATGGGGGTACCTACTCCTACAATGAGCAGTTCTTC
J: TRBJ2-7; size: -; V: TRBV10-3; D: -; CDR3: CAISDRYEQYF; DNA: TGTGCCATCAGTGACAGATACGAGCAGTACTTC
J: TRBJ2-7; size: -; V: TRBV6-6; D: TRBD2; CDR3: CASSYPSGSYEQYF; DNA: TGTGCCAGCAGTTACCCTAGCGGTTCGTACGAGCAGTACTTC
J: TRBJ2-7; size: few; V: TRBV5-1; D: TRBD2; CDR3: CASSLSSGDREQYF; DNA: TGCGCCAGCAGCTTGTCTAGCGGAGATCGGGAGCAGTACTTC
J: TRBJ2-7; size: many; V: TRBV30; D: -; CDR3: CAWTRDPSSYEQYF; DNA: TGTGCCTGGACCCGAGACCCTAGCTCCTACGAGCAGTACTTC
J: TRBJ2-7; size: -; V: TRBV14; D: -; CDR3: CASSLSAFSEQYF; DNA: TGTGCCAGCAGCCTCTCGGCCTTTAGCGAGCAGTACTTC
J: TRBJ1-2; size: -; V: TRBV7-3; D: -; CDR3: CASSPGGVEKAYGYTF; DNA: TGTGCCAGCAGCCCGGGTGGGGTTGAGAAAGCCTATGGCTACACCTTC